The rows below give T cell receptor delta chains drawn from one sample of a study of gamma-delta T cells after stem cell transplantation. TCRdb ran CATT on the RT-PCR reads. The data contain under 550 delta-chain clones, 35% to 40% of them singletons. Sequencing used gamma-delta T cells. These receptors were taken from a human donor. It is not recorded whose cells these are; they may come from a transplant donor. Each CDR3 is given with its conserved first and last residue. A D gene is named only where the DNA matches it firmly. The size field is filled for only some rows; it gives once, few, many or a size class.

TRDD3 TRDJ1 large TRDV1 CALGELAWTGDPLRHDKLIF TGTGCTCTTGGGGAACTAGCTTGGACTGGGGATCCCTTGAGGCACGATAAACTCATCTTT
TRDD3 TRDJ1 NA TRDV2 CACDALLGGHTDKLIF TGTGCCTGTGACGCTTTACTGGGGGGACACACCGATAAACTCATCTTT
NA TRDJ1 large TRDV1 CALGGGTGLYTDKLIF TGTGCTCTTGGGGGGGGAACTGGGCTGTACACCGATAAACTCATCTTT
NA TRDJ1 NA TRDV2 CACDPLLNTDKLIF TGTGCCTGTGACCCATTACTAAACACCGATAAACTCATCTTT
TRDD2 TRDJ1 large TRDV1 CALGEFGRLISPSFTEDTDKLIF TGTGCTCTTGGGGAATTTGGTAGACTCATAAGTCCTTCCTTCACTGAGGACACCGATAAACTCATCTTT
NA TRDJ1 hyperexpanded TRDV2 CACDTVGGNKLIF TGTGCCTGTGACACCGTCGGGGGAAATAAACTCATCTTT
NA TRDJ1 NA TRDV2 CACDAIHTDKLIF TGTGCCTGTGATGCTATCCACACCGATAAACTCATCTTT
NA TRDJ1 NA TRDV2 CACDTVPYTDKLIF TGTGCCTGTGACACCGTTCCTTACACCGATAAACTCATCTTT
NA TRDJ1 large TRDV1 CALGGFPPYYTDKLIF TGTGCTCTTGGGGGGTTCCCCCCATATTACACCGATAAACTCATCTTT
TRDD3 TRDJ1 hyperexpanded TRDV2 CACVLLGDAADKLIF TGTGCCTGTGTCCTACTGGGGGATGCGGCCGATAAACTCATCTTT
TRDD3 TRDJ1 once TRDV2 CACDTLPVGDYTDKLIF TGTGCCTGTGACACCCTCCCCGTGGGGGATTACACCGATAAACTCATCTTT
NA TRDJ3 NA TRDV2 CACDTVNRVGEDRSGWDTRQMFF TGTGCCTGTGACACCGTTAATCGTGTTGGGGAAGACAGGAGTGGCTGGGACACCCGACAGATGTTTTTC
NA TRDJ1 few TRDV1 CALGAPSGGRHTDKLIF TGTGCTCTTGGGGCTCCTTCCGGAGGGCGGCACACCGATAAACTCATCTTT
TRDD3 TRDJ1 large TRDV2 CACDTIRTGGPLHDTDKLIF TGTGCCTGTGACACAATCCGTACTGGGGGTCCCCTACATGACACCGATAAACTCATCTTT
TRDD3 TRDJ1 once TRDV2 CACDTLVLGDTEADKLIF TGTGCCTGTGACACCCTCGTACTGGGGGATACAGAGGCCGATAAACTCATCTTT
TRDD3 TRDJ1 NA TRDV2 CACDKLGILDKLIF TGTGCCTGTGACAAGCTGGGGATACTGGATAAACTCATCTTT
NA TRDJ1 few TRDV1 CALGELTLPWPSPNFSTDKLIF TGTGCTCTTGGGGAACTTACGCTGCCTTGGCCTTCCCCCAACTTCTCCACCGATAAACTCATCTTT
TRDD3 TRDJ1 NA TRDV2 CACDTVTGGPPYTDKLIF TGTGCCTGTGACACCGTAACTGGGGGGCCACCTTACACCGATAAACTCATCTTT